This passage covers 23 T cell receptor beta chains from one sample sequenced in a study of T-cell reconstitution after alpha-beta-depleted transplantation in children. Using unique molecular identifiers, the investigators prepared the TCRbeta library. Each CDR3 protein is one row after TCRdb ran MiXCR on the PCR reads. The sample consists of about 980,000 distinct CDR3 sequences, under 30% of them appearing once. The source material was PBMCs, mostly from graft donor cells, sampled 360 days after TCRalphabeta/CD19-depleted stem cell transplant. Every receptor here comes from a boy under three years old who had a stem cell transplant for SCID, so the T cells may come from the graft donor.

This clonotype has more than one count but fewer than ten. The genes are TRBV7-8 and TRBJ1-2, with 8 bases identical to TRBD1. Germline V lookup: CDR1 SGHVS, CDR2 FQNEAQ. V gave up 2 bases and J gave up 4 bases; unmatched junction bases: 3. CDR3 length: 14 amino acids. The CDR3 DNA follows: TGTGCCAGCAGCTTACCGACAGGGGCCTATGGCTACACCTTC. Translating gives CASSLPTGAYGYTF.

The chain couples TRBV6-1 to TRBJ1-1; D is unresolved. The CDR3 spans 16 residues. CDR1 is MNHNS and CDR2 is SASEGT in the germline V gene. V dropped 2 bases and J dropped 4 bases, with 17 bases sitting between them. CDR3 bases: TGTGCCAGCAGTGAATCCCCCACGACACGGGGCACTGAAGCTTTCTTT. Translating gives CASSESPTTRGTEAFF.

The CDR3 DNA follows: TGCAGTGCTACTACTGGACTCTACGAGCAGTACTTC. Residues: CSATTGLYEQYF. This sequence joins TRBV20-1 and TRBJ2-7; TRBD2 is a possible D gene (5 bases). Germline V gene data show CDR1 as DFQATT and CDR2 as SNEGSKA (reference sequence). The germline V and J ends were trimmed by 4 bases and 3 bases, with 10 bases remaining between them. The CDR3 has 12 amino acids.

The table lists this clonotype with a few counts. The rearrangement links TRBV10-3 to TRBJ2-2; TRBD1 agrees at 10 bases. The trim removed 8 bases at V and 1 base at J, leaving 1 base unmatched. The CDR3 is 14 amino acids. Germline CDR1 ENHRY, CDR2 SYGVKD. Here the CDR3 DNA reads TGTGCCATCGGGACAGGGGTGAACACCGGGGAGCTGTTTTTT. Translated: CAIGTGVNTGELFF.

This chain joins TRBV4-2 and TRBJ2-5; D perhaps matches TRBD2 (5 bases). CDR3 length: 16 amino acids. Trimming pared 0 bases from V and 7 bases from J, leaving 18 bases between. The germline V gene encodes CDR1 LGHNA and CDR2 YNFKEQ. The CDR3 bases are TGTGCCAGCAGCCAAGATTCGGCAACTAGAGGTGGGACCCAGTACTTC. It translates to CASSQDSATRGGTQYF.

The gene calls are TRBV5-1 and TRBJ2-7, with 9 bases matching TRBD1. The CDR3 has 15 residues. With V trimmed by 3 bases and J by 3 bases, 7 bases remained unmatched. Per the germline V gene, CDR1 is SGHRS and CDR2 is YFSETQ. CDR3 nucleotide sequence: TGCGCCAGCAGCTCCCCCGGGACAGGGAACTACGAGCAGTACTTC. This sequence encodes CASSSPGTGNYEQYF.

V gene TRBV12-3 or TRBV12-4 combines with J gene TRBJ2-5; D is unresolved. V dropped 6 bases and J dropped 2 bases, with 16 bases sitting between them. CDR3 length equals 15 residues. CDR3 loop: CASSPRTSPQETQYF. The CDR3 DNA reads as TGTGCCAGCAGCCCGCGGACCTCACCTCAAGAGACCCAGTACTTC.

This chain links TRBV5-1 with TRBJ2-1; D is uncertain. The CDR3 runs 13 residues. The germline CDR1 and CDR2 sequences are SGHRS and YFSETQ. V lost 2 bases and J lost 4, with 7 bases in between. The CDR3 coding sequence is TGCGCCAGCAGCTTATTCCGATACAATGAGCAGTTCTTC. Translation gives CASSLFRYNEQFF.

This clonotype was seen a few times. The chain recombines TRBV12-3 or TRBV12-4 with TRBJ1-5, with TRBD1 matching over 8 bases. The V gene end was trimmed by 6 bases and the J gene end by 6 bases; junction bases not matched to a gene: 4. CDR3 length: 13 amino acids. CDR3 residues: CASSLTGVQPQHF. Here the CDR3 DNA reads TGTGCCAGCAGCCTGACAGGGGTTCAGCCCCAGCATTTT.

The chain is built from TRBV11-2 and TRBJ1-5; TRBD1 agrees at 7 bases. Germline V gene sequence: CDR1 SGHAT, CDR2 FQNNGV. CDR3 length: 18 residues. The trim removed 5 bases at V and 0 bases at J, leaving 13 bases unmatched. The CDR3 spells CASSPLTGTQYSNQPQHF. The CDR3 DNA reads TGTGCCAGCAGCCCGTTGACAGGGACCCAATATAGCAATCAGCCCCAGCATTTT.

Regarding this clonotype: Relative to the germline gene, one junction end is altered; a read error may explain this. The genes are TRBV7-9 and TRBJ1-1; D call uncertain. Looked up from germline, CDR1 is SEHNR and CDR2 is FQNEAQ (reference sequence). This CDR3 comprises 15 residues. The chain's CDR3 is CSSSQKSVMNTEAFF. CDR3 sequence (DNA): TGTTCCAGCAGCCAGAAGAGTGTAATGAACACTGAAGCTTTCTTT. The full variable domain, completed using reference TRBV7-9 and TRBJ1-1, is DTGVSQNPRHKITKRGQNVTFRCDPISEHNRLYWYRQTLGQGPEFLTYFQNEAQLEKSRLLSDRFSAERPKGSFSTLEIQRTEQGDSAMYLCSSSQKSVMNTEAFFGQGTRLTVV.

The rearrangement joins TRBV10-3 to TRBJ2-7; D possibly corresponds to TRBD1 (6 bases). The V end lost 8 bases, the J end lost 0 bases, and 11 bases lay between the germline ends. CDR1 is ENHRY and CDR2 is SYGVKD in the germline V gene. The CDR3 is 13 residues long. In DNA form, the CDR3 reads TGTGCCATCCTACGGGACAACTCCTACGAGCAGTACTTC. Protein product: CAILRDNSYEQYF.

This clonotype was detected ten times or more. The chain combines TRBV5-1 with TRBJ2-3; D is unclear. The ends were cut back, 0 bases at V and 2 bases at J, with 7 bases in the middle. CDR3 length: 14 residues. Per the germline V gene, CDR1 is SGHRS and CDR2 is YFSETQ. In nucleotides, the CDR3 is TGCGCCAGCAGCTTGGAAGGTCTCACAGATACGCAGTATTTT. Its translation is CASSLEGLTDTQYF.

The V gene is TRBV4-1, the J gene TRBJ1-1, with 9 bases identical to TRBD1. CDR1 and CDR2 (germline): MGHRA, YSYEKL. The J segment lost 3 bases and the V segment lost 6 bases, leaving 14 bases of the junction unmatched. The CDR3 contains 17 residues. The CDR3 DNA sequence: TGCGCCAGCAGTTCGACAGGGGGGTGGCCCTCGGACACTGAAGCTTTCTTT. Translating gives CASSSTGGWPSDTEAFF.

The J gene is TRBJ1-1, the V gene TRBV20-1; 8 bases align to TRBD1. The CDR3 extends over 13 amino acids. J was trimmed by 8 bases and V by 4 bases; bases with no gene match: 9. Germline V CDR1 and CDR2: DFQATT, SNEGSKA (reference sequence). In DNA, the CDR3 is TGCAGTGCTATCCCCAGGGGGCGTCGGGAAGCTTTCTTT. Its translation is CSAIPRGRREAFF.

The CDR3 protein is CASSLGTSSLSYAEQYF. For the CDR3, the DNA is TGTGCCAGCAGCTTAGGTACCTCATCCCTCTCGTACGCCGAGCAGTACTTC. The chain couples TRBV11-1 to TRBJ2-7; D unresolved. There are 17 residues in the CDR3. The germline CDR1 and CDR2 sequences are SGHAT and FQDESV (reference sequence). V was cut by 1 base and J by 6 bases, with 22 bases left in between.

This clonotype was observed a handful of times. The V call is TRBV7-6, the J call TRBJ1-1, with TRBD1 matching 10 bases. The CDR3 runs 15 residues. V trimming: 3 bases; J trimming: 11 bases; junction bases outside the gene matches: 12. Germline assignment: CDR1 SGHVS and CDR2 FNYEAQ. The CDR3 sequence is CASSLLTGGRAVAFF. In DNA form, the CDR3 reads TGTGCCAGCAGCTTGCTGACAGGGGGCAGGGCGGTGGCTTTCTTT.

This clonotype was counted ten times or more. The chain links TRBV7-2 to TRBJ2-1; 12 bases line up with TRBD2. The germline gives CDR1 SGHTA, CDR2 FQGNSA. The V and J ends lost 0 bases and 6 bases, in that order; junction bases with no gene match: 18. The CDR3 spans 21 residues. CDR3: CASSLALLAGGQLKLVNEQFF. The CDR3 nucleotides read TGTGCCAGCAGCTTAGCCCTTCTAGCGGGGGGGCAATTAAAGTTAGTCAATGAGCAGTTCTTC.

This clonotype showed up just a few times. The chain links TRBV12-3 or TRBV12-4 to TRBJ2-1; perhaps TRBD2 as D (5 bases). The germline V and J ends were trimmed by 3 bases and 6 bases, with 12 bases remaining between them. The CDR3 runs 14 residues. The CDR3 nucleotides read TGTGCCAGCAGTTTGGGTGTGGGAGTCAATGAGCAGTTCTTC. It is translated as CASSLGVGVNEQFF.

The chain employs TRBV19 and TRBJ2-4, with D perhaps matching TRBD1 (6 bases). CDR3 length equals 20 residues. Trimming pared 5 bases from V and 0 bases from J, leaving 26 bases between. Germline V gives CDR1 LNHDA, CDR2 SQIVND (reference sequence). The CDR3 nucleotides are TGTGCCAGTAGTCCACAGACAGGAAGAGTAAGGGTTCCAGCCAAAAACATTCAGTACTTC. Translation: CASSPQTGRVRVPAKNIQYF.

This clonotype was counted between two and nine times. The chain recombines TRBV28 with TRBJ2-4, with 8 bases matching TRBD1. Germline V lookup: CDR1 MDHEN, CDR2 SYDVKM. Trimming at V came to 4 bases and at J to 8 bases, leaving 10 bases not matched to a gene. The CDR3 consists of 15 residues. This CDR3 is CASSSGDHRGDIQYF. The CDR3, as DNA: TGTGCCAGCAGTTCGGGGGACCACAGGGGGGACATTCAGTACTTC.

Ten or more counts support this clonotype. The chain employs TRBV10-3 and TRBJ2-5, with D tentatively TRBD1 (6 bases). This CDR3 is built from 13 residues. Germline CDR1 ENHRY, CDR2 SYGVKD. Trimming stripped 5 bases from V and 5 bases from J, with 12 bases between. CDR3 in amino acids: CAISQGMAETQYF. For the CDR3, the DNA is TGTGCCATCAGTCAGGGGATGGCGGAGACCCAGTACTTC.

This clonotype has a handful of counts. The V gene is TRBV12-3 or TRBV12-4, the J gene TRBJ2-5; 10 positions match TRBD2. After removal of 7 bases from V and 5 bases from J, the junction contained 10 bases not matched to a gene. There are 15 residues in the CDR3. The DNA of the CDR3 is TGTGCCAGCACCACCTTAAGCGGGGGGGCGGAGACCCAGTACTTC. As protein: CASTTLSGGAETQYF.